This T cell receptor (beta chain) appears in the sequencing data of a study of cytomegalovirus exposure and HLA in healthy donors. V was clipped by 6 bases and J by 1 base, with 12 bases between them. CDR1 and CDR2 (germline): MNHEY, SVGAGI. The CDR3 runs 14 residues. This clone was recorded only once. This table comes from immunoSEQ multiplex PCR, and its TCRdb copy is limited to in-frame clones, with some not included. The sample carries over 200,000 clones, about 90% recorded once. The rearrangement joins TRBV6-5 to TRBJ1-1; D uncertain. The TCR comes from a woman in her 30s in good health and CMV-seronegative. The specimen sequenced was PBMCs. DNA of the CDR3: TGTGCCAGCAGCCGGACCCAAGGGAACACTGAAGCTTTCTTT. As protein: CASSRTQGNTEAFF.